The clone carrying this TCR beta chain was counted a few times. The antigen remains undetermined. The identical CDR3 is also encoded by other nucleotide sequences in the sample. Germline CDR1 is SGHRS and CDR2 is YFSETQ. Trimming cost V 3 bases and J 4 bases; bases outside gene matches: 3. The CDR3 sequence is 16 residues long. The record originates from a study of cytomegalovirus exposure and HLA in healthy donors. Across the whole study: An earlier analysis found 95 million to 140 million unique TCR beta sequences from about 190 million T cells. Study-level findings and limits: In terms of immune exposure information, only CMV serostatus was available. Some TCR beta chains (roughly 160 of them) were listed as cytomegalovirus-associated.

Each donor was healthy, and each was a bone marrow donor. A multiplex PCR was run with 60 Vbeta primers and 13 Jbeta primers. Produced via immunoSEQ multiplex PCR; TCRdb's table is partial and in-frame only. The data show roughly 140,000 clones, roughly three quarters seen once. The origin of this receptor is a female donor in good health and CMV-seronegative. The rearrangement links TRBV5-1 to TRBJ2-2, with 13 bases identical to TRBD2. The sample taken for sequencing was PBMCs. The CDR3 region is CASSSGLAGATGELFF. CDR3 in DNA: TGCGCCAGCAGCTCTGGACTAGCGGGAGCCACCGGGGAGCTGTTTTTT.